Each of the 24 T cell receptor beta chains below was sequenced from the same sample in a study of T cell repertoires in ileal Crohn's disease. The protocol was immunoSEQ multiplex PCR, while the TCRdb copy is restricted to in-frame clones and leaves out a portion. The sample includes about 6,600 clones, around 81% of them seen just once. Time point defined: inflamed ileum from the surgical specimen. Sequencing input: ileal tissue. The origin of the receptors is an adult with Crohn's disease.

The CDR3, as DNA: TGTGCCACGGGGGGGATCGGCTCTGGAAACACCATATATTTT. Translating gives CATGGIGSGNTIYF. This chain uses TRBV7-9 with TRBJ1-3, with TRBD1 as a possible D gene (5 bases). This CDR3 contains 14 residues. The germline V gene has CDR1 SEHNR and CDR2 FQNEAQ (reference sequence). Trimming pared 10 bases from V and 0 bases from J, leaving 13 bases between.

Only a few counts were recorded for this clone. V gene TRBV5-1 combines with J gene TRBJ1-5, with a possible D match to TRBD1 (5 bases). This CDR3 has 13 amino acids. Germline V gene data show CDR1 as SGHRS and CDR2 as YFSETQ. Deletions cut 5 bases from V and 7 bases from J, with 13 bases between. As DNA, the CDR3 is TGCGCCAGCAGTAGGGACCCGGGGCAGCCCCAGCATTTT. Protein: CASSRDPGQPQHF.

The chain employs TRBV10-3 and TRBJ1-1; 7 nucleotides agree with TRBD1. The CDR3 runs to 13 residues. Looked up from germline, CDR1 is ENHRY and CDR2 is SYGVKD. V lost 6 bases to trimming and J lost 1 base; unmatched junction nucleotides: 2. The CDR3 bases are TGTGCCATCAGACGGGACAGGAACACTGAAGCTTTCTTT. It specifies CAIRRDRNTEAFF.

The J gene is TRBJ2-2, the V gene TRBV14; a possible D gene is TRBD1 (7 bases). V lost 3 bases and J 6 bases, leaving 8 bases between the germline ends. The CDR3 contains 13 residues. The germline CDR1 and CDR2 sequences are SGHDN and FVKESK. The CDR3 DNA reads TGTGCCAGCAGCCACAGGGGGGCCGGGGAGCTGTTTTTT. Translating gives CASSHRGAGELFF.

The chain uses TRBV9 and TRBJ2-1; 7 nucleotides match TRBD1. The CDR3 contains 14 residues. Germline V gene lookup returns CDR1 SGDLS and CDR2 YYNGEE. V lost 2 bases, J lost 4 bases, and 3 bases stayed unmatched. The CDR3 protein is CASSVGTAYNEQFF. CDR3 coding DNA: TGTGCCAGCAGCGTCGGGACAGCATACAATGAGCAGTTCTTC.

This rearrangement joins TRBV19 to TRBJ2-2, with D tentatively TRBD1 or TRBD2 (5 bases each). The CDR3 is 14 amino acids. Germline V CDR1 and CDR2: LNHDA, SQIVND (reference sequence). Between the trimmed V and J ends, which lost 7 bases and 0 bases, there was a span of 9 bases. The CDR3 sequence is CASTGTSNTGELFF. DNA of the CDR3: TGTGCCAGTACAGGGACCTCGAACACCGGGGAGCTGTTTTTT.

The chain's CDR3 is CAWREYFTGELFF. CDR3 in DNA: TGTGCCTGGAGGGAGTATTTCACCGGGGAGCTGTTTTTT. V is TRBV30 and J is TRBJ2-2; no definite D call. CDR1 is GTSNPN, CDR2 SVGIG, per germline (reference sequence). The CDR3 is made up of 13 amino acids. Trimming removed 3 bases from V and 4 bases from J, with 9 bases in between.

The genes are TRBV27 and TRBJ1-2, with 7 nucleotides matching TRBD1. The CDR3 covers 13 residues. CDR1 and CDR2 from the germline V gene are MNHEY and SMNVEV (reference sequence). With 5 bases clipped from V and 8 bases from J, the junction kept 8 bases outside the gene matches. The CDR3 reads CASSGDSLGGYTF. In DNA, the CDR3 is TGTGCCAGCAGTGGGGACAGCCTTGGGGGCTACACCTTC.

The V call is TRBV14, the J call TRBJ1-6, with 9 bases matching TRBD1. The CDR3 has 14 amino acids. The junction had 3 bases not matched to a gene; V was cut back by 4 bases and J by 8 bases. Germline V gene lookup returns CDR1 SGHDN and CDR2 FVKESK. CDR3 DNA sequence: TGTGCCAGCAGCCCGACAGGGGGATATTCACCCCTCCACTTT. Translating it yields CASSPTGGYSPLHF.

This clone was recorded a few times. V gene TRBV15 combines with J gene TRBJ1-2, with a possible D match to TRBD1 (6 bases). V was cut by 0 bases and J by 6 bases, with 17 bases left in between. Germline loops: CDR1 LNHNV, CDR2 YYDKDF (reference sequence). The CDR3 totals 16 residues. CDR3 DNA: TGTGCCACCAGCAGAGATTCCCGGCCAGGGGCCCATGGCTACACCTTC. It encodes CATSRDSRPGAHGYTF.

The chain is built from TRBV4-1 and TRBJ2-3; the match to TRBD1 covers 7 bases. J lost 6 bases, V lost 3 bases, and 9 bases had no gene match. The CDR3 totals 15 residues. Germline CDR1 MGHRA, CDR2 YSYEKL. The CDR3 coding sequence is TGCGCCAGCAGCCATCCCGGACAGGTCCCCGATACGCAGTATTTT. Amino acids: CASSHPGQVPDTQYF.

This clone has a handful of counts. J is TRBJ2-5 and V is TRBV5-4; D may be TRBD1 (6 bases). Germline V CDR1 and CDR2: SGHNT, YYREEE (reference sequence). The CDR3 totals 15 residues. Deletions cut 4 bases from V and 2 bases from J, with 15 bases between. The CDR3 coding sequence is TGTGCCAGCAGCCCGCCCGGACAGCTTCAAGAGACCCAGTACTTC. Its translation: CASSPPGQLQETQYF.

The V and J genes are TRBV5-4 and TRBJ2-2, with a weak D call TRBD2 (6 bases). The CDR3 is 14 residues long. The V end was cut by 4 bases, the J end by 4 bases, with 11 bases between. Per the germline V gene, CDR1 is SGHNT and CDR2 is YYREEE (reference sequence). The CDR3 spells CASSPGLSTGELFF. The DNA of the CDR3 is TGTGCCAGCAGCCCGGGACTCAGCACCGGGGAGCTGTTTTTT. The entire variable domain, with the rest obtained from reference TRBV5-4 and TRBJ2-2, is as follows: ETGVTQSPTHLIKTRGQQVTLRCSSQSGHNTVSWYQQALGQGPQFIFQYYREEENGRGNFPPRFSGLQFPNYSSELNVNALELDDSALYLCASSPGLSTGELFFGEGSRLTVL.

V is TRBV12-5 and J is TRBJ1-1, with D possibly being TRBD1 (5 bases). Trimming left V 3 bases short and J 4 bases short, with 18 bases between. Germline loops: CDR1 LGHNT, CDR2 FRNRAP. The CDR3 runs to 16 residues. The CDR3, as DNA: TGTGCTAGTGGTTTTGGCAGGGTCGGAATTAGCACTGAAGCTTTCTTT. This translates into CASGFGRVGISTEAFF.

This clone was found a few times. Other nucleotide sequences from this sample produce the same CDR3. The CDR3 DNA reads TGTGCCAGCAGCTTAGATCAGGGGGACACTGAAGCTTTCTTT. Translating it yields CASSLDQGDTEAFF. V and J are TRBV11-2 and TRBJ1-1, with TRBD1 identical over 7 bases. Trimming took 0 bases from V and 3 from J; bases not matched to a gene: 1. CDR1 and CDR2 (germline): SGHAT, FQNNGV. CDR3 length: 14 amino acids.

This clone was seen more than once but under ten times. The chain is built from TRBV29-1 and TRBJ2-2; D is possibly TRBD1 (6 bases). Germline V gene sequence: CDR1 SQVTM, CDR2 ANQGSEA. V lost 7 bases and J lost 4, with 16 bases in between. The CDR3 extends over 14 amino acids. Here the CDR3 DNA reads TGCAGCGCTCAAGCCCAGGGGACCACCGGGGAGCTGTTTTTT. It yields the protein CSAQAQGTTGELFF.

This clone was detected only a few times. The chain employs TRBV7-9 and TRBJ1-1; possible D gene TRBD1, 5 bases. Trimming stripped 5 bases from V and 10 bases from J, with 14 bases between. The CDR3 covers 12 residues. Germline CDR1 is SEHNR and CDR2 is FQNEAQ (reference sequence). The DNA of the CDR3 is TGTGCCAGCAGCCCGGGGGGAAAGGGAGCTTTCTTT. Translation gives CASSPGGKGAFF. The full variable domain, in which reference TRBV7-9 and TRBJ1-1 provide the parts outside the CDR3, is DTGVSQNPRHKITKRGQNVTFRCDPISEHNRLYWYRQTLGQGPEFLTYFQNEAQLEKSRLLSDRFSAERPKGSFSTLEIQRTEQGDSAMYLCASSPGGKGAFFGQGTRLTVV.

This chain joins TRBV5-1 and TRBJ2-2; the D gene is possibly TRBD1 (5 bases). Looked up from germline, CDR1 is SGHRS and CDR2 is YFSETQ. This CDR3 spans 13 amino acids. Trimming pared 7 bases from V and 5 bases from J, leaving 12 bases between. For the CDR3, the DNA is TGCGCCAGCGGGCAGGGTGGAACCGGGGAGCTGTTTTTT. Its protein product is CASGQGGTGELFF.

In the case of this clone: The junction and the germline gene differ at one end; a read error may be behind it. This chain joins TRBV7-9 and TRBJ2-3; 10 nucleotides align to TRBD2. Germline loops: CDR1 SEHNR, CDR2 FQNEAQ (reference sequence). CDR3 size: 15 residues. The CDR3: CASSLVPGWLAGAHF. In nucleotides, the CDR3 is TGTGCCAGCAGCTTAGTTCCCGGCTGGCTAGCGGGGGCACATTTT.

The rearrangement joins TRBV6-4 to TRBJ2-1, with D possibly being TRBD1 (6 bases). Trimming stripped 9 bases from V and 8 bases from J, with 20 bases between. Germline loops: CDR1 MRHNA, CDR2 SNTAGT. The CDR3 loop spans 14 amino acids. CDR3 sequence reads: CARGIGGLEDEQFF. CDR3 sequence (DNA): TGTGCCAGGGGGATAGGGGGTTTAGAGGATGAGCAGTTCTTC.

The chain uses TRBV15 and TRBJ1-1; weak D call: TRBD1 (5 bases). Germline CDR1 reads LNHNV; CDR2 reads YYDKDF (reference sequence). The CDR3 length is 14 residues. V was clipped by 2 bases and J by 1 base, with 8 bases between them. DNA for the CDR3: TGTGCCACCAGCAGAAATACAGGGAACACTGAAGCTTTCTTT. Translation gives CATSRNTGNTEAFF.

This clone came up once. This chain links TRBV6-5 with TRBJ2-3; no reliable D call. The CDR3 totals 15 residues. Trimming took off 7 bases at V and 1 base at J, with 15 bases between the two ends. CDR1 is MNHEY, CDR2 SVGAGI, per germline. The CDR3 reads CASTPSLRGTDTQYF. In nucleotides, the CDR3 is TGTGCCAGCACACCTTCCTTAAGGGGCACAGATACGCAGTATTTT.

The chain joins TRBV4-2 to TRBJ2-3; no reliable D call. Per the germline V gene, CDR1 is LGHNA and CDR2 is YNFKEQ. The ends were cut back, 0 bases at V and 2 bases at J, with 12 bases in the middle. The CDR3 has 16 amino acids. The CDR3 region has the DNA TGTGCCAGCAGCCAAGATGGGCCTCTTTTCACAGATACGCAGTATTTT. Protein product: CASSQDGPLFTDTQYF.

This chain joins TRBV11-2 and TRBJ2-4; 10 nucleotides match TRBD2. This CDR3 comprises 16 residues. CDR1 and CDR2 from the germline V gene are SGHAT and FQNNGV. V gave up 0 bases and J gave up 9 bases; unmatched junction bases: 8. The CDR3 DNA reads as TGTGCCAGCAGCTTAGAACTAGCGGGGACGAGGGGCATTCAGTACTTC. It specifies CASSLELAGTRGIQYF. The full variable domain, rest sourced from reference TRBV11-2 and TRBJ2-4, is EAGVAQSPRYKIIEKRQSVAFWCNPISGHATLYWYQQILGQGPKLLIQFQNNGVVDDSQLPKDRFSAERLKGVDSTLKIQPAKLEDSAVYLCASSLELAGTRGIQYFGAGTRLSVL.